This TCR beta chain was observed in a study of blood T cell repertoires in COVID-19. The V gene end was trimmed by 6 bases and the J gene end by 9 bases; junction bases not matched to a gene: 10. This CDR3 is 13 amino acids long. Germline V gene sequence: CDR1 MNHEY, CDR2 SVGEGT. Clones were sequenced by immunoSEQ multiplex PCR, and TCRdb holds only the in-frame ones, with some missing. Of around 450,000 clones listed, around 91% are singletons. The receptor comes from a young man who had recovered from COVID-19. The chain employs TRBV6-2 or TRBV6-3 and TRBJ2-5, with 7 bases lining up with TRBD2. Sequencing input: PBMCs or T cells enriched from blood (not recorded which). The DNA of the CDR3 is TGTGCCAGCAGCCGGGGGGTAATGGCGGCCCAGTACTTC. Translation gives CASSRGVMAAQYF.